This TCR beta chain was captured by sequencing in a study of cytomegalovirus exposure and HLA in healthy donors. Notes on the study in general: The study labeled more than 150 TCR beta chains cytomegalovirus-associated. Earlier analysis found most TCR beta V segments productive about 90% or about 30% of the time. Per published accounts, TCR beta sequences correctly predicted the HLA-A and HLA-B alleles of most subjects.

A multiplex PCR was run with 60 Vbeta primers and 13 Jbeta primers. The method was immunoSEQ multiplex PCR; TCRdb's version includes in-frame clones alone and lacks a portion of them. The sample carries over 200,000 clones, approximately 80% recorded once. The table lists this clone with a count of one. Its antigen is still unknown. Sequenced sample: PBMCs. The receptor was isolated from a woman between 40 and 55 years old in good health and CMV-seronegative.

This CDR3 is CASSPRDSTPYEQYF. The CDR3 DNA reads as TGTGCCAGCAGCCCCCGGGACTCGACCCCCTACGAGCAGTACTTC. V and J are TRBV7-9 and TRBJ2-7, with D possibly matching TRBD2 (6 bases). V was clipped by 5 bases and J by 2 bases, with 16 bases between them. Germline V gives CDR1 SEHNR, CDR2 FQNEAQ (reference sequence). The length of the CDR3 is 15 residues.